The next 14 T cell receptor beta chains were all read from a single sample in a study of blood T cells in healthy people across ages. With a J-beta primer mix and a sample-barcoded 5' primer, a second PCR ran about 7 to 12 cycles. One entry per CDR3 protein results from TCRdb running MiXCR on the 5' RACE reads. The data hold roughly 830,000 distinct CDR3 sequences, with approximately 67% observed a single time. The material sequenced was blood. The receptors derive from a man under 40 in good health.

The chain has TRBV7-3 and TRBJ2-4, with 7 positions matching TRBD1. Near its end, the DNA agrees better with TRBJ2-7, so the J call may be wrong. The CDR3 loop spans 13 amino acids. Germline values: CDR1 SGHTA, CDR2 FQGTGA. CDR3 protein: CASSVHRGYEQYF. In DNA form, the CDR3 reads TGTGCCAGCAGCGTGCACAGGGGCTACGAGCAGTACTTC.

This clonotype was recorded once. The CDR3 region has the DNA TGTGCCAGCAGCGTACTAGGCGGGGGGGTAACAGATACGCAGTATTTT. Encoded protein: CASSVLGGGVTDTQYF. The chain has TRBV9 and TRBJ2-3, with TRBD2 matching over 9 bases. V dropped 1 base and J dropped 3; count of bases not matched to a gene: 6. Germline V gives CDR1 SGDLS, CDR2 YYNGEE. CDR3 length: 16 residues.

The CDR3 bases are TGTGCCAGCAGGGATGGCCGACGGGACTACGAGCAGTACTTC. It codes for CASRDGRRDYEQYF. This chain links TRBV5-5 with TRBJ2-7; possible D gene TRBD2, 5 bases. CDR3 length: 14 residues. V shed 5 bases and J shed 3 bases, with 15 bases lying between them. Looked up from germline, CDR1 is SGHKS and CDR2 is YYEKEE (reference sequence). Supplemented by reference TRBV5-5 and TRBJ2-7, the full variable domain reads DAGVTQSPTHLIKTRGQQVTLRCSPISGHKSVSWYQQVLGQGPQFIFQYYEKEERGRGNFPDRFSARQFPNYSSELNVNALLLGDSALYLCASRDGRRDYEQYFGPGTRLTVT.

The rearrangement uses TRBV5-1 and TRBJ2-1; 7 bases agree with TRBD1. With 4 bases clipped from V and 2 bases from J, the junction kept 9 bases outside the gene matches. The CDR3 has 16 residues. Germline assignment: CDR1 SGHRS and CDR2 YFSETQ. DNA for the CDR3: TGCGCCAGCAGCATCTGGGGGACAGACACCTACAATGAGCAGTTCTTC. Its protein is CASSIWGTDTYNEQFF.

The chain carries TRBV6-2 or TRBV6-3 and TRBJ2-4; D not certain. Germline V CDR1 and CDR2: MNHEY, SVGEGT. V lost 8 bases to trimming and J lost 1 base, with 9 bases between them. The CDR3 loop spans 13 amino acids. CDR3 region: CASSIGAKNIQYF. In nucleotides, the CDR3 is TGTGCCAGCTCCATCGGGGCCAAAAACATTCAGTACTTC.

This clonotype was seen once. The chain combines TRBV2 with TRBJ2-3, with TRBD2 matching over 13 bases. The length of the CDR3 is 16 residues. The germline V gene encodes CDR1 SNHLY and CDR2 FYNNEI. The trim removed 7 bases at V and 1 base at J, leaving 5 bases unmatched. This CDR3 reads CASTIGLAGGTDTQYF. The CDR3 DNA reads as TGTGCCAGCACCATTGGACTAGCGGGGGGCACAGATACGCAGTATTTT. Complete variable domain (other parts from reference TRBV2 and TRBJ2-3): EPEVTQTPSHQVTQMGQEVILRCVPISNHLYFYWYRQILGQKVEFLVSFYNNEISEKSEIFDDQFSVERPDGSNFTLKIRSTKLEDSAMYFCASTIGLAGGTDTQYFGPGTRLTVL.

This chain links TRBV13 with TRBJ2-6; 8 bases match TRBD1. Germline CDR1 reads PRHDT; CDR2 reads FYEKMQ (reference sequence). The V segment lost 4 bases and the J segment 2 bases; nucleotides outside the gene matches: 10. CDR3 length: 18 residues. The CDR3 coding sequence is TGTGCCAGCAGCTCCCTAACAGGGGGATTGGCTGGGGCCAACGTCCTGACTTTC. Translated, it gives CASSSLTGGLAGANVLTF.

The rearrangement joins TRBV6-5 to TRBJ2-1; no clear D. The germline V gene encodes CDR1 MNHEY and CDR2 SVGAGI. The CDR3 is made up of 11 amino acids. Trimming took 6 bases from V and 10 from J, leaving 10 bases between them. CDR3 sequence (DNA): TGTGCCAGCAGCCAAATCGGGGAGCAGTTCTTC. Translation: CASSQIGEQFF.

Only a few counts were recorded for this clonotype. The CDR3 bases are TGCGCCAGCAGCCAAGGTGCAGGGATCTATGGCTACACCTTC. Translating gives CASSQGAGIYGYTF. The chain combines TRBV4-3 with TRBJ1-2; tentative D call: TRBD1 (5 bases). The CDR3 has 14 residues. Germline V gives CDR1 LGHNA, CDR2 YSLEER. V dropped 1 base and J dropped 4 bases, with 10 bases sitting between them.

V usage is TRBV7-2 and J usage is TRBJ2-5; TRBD1 aligns across 9 bases. The V gene's germline CDR1 is SGHTA and CDR2 FQGNSA. The CDR3 extends over 16 amino acids. V lost 4 bases and J lost 4; bases outside the gene matches: 10. The CDR3 reads CASSSTGQGLAETQYF. The CDR3 nucleotides are TGTGCCAGCAGCTCAACGGGACAGGGACTCGCAGAGACCCAGTACTTC.

The V gene is TRBV7-9, the J gene TRBJ2-3, with TRBD1 matching 7 bases. CDR1 is SEHNR and CDR2 is FQNEAQ in the germline V gene (reference sequence). The length of the CDR3 is 18 residues. Trimming took 1 base from V and 4 from J; bases not matched to a gene: 14. The CDR3 DNA is TGTGCCAGCAGCTTAGGAACAGGGGTTCGCCAGTTTTCAGATACGCAGTATTTT. This gives the protein CASSLGTGVRQFSDTQYF.

The chain joins TRBV20-1 to TRBJ1-2, with no clear D. The germline V gene encodes CDR1 DFQATT and CDR2 SNEGSKA (reference sequence). This CDR3 is 10 amino acids long. V lost 0 bases and J 4 bases, leaving 0 bases between the germline ends. The CDR3 DNA follows: TGCAGTGCTAGAGACTATGGCTACACCTTC. As protein: CSARDYGYTF.

The V gene is TRBV20-1, the J gene TRBJ2-1; 9 bases match TRBD2. Per germline, CDR1 DFQATT and CDR2 SNEGSKA (reference sequence). J lost 9 bases, V lost 3 bases, and 18 bases had no gene match. The CDR3 has 17 residues. CDR3 sequence: CSARRPGGTSFSSEQFF. The CDR3 DNA follows: TGCAGTGCTAGGCGCCCGGGGGGGACTAGCTTCTCCAGTGAGCAGTTCTTC.

The CDR3 DNA sequence: TGCGCCAGCAGCTCCTGGACTAGCGGGGACACAGATACGCAGTATTTT. This translates into CASSSWTSGDTDTQYF. This chain connects TRBV5-1 to TRBJ2-3; 12 bases fit TRBD2. The germline V gene encodes CDR1 SGHRS and CDR2 YFSETQ. V was clipped by 3 bases and J by 2 bases; unmatched bases: 4. The CDR3 covers 16 residues.